This TCR beta chain was sequenced for a study of T cells in Graves' hyperthyroidism and ophthalmopathy. Patients aged 18 to 65 had newly diagnosed hyperthyroidism lasting under 2 months. Patients having uncontrolled infection, another autoimmune disease, pregnancy or lactation were not included. Germline lookup yields CDR1 LNHDA and CDR2 SQIVND (reference sequence). The V segment lost 3 bases and the J segment 1 base; nucleotides outside the gene matches: 6. CDR3 length: 17 residues. Amplification of TCR beta CDR3 regions was performed using RNA transcripts as template. A first-round RT-PCR of the TCR CDR3 used the HTBI primer set. TCRdb called the multiplex PCR reads again in MiXCR, with one record for every CDR3 protein. The sample gives 300,000 to 450,000 distinct CDR3 sequences, roughly an eighth of which show up once; less than 10% is in the top ten.

Material: blood. This receptor was obtained from a woman in her late teens or twenties with Graves' hyperthyroidism. The J gene is TRBJ2-2, the V gene TRBV19, with TRBD1 matching 9 bases. The chain's CDR3 is CASSIWGQGKNTGELFF. The CDR3 nucleotides are TGTGCCAGTAGTATTTGGGGACAGGGAAAGAACACCGGGGAGCTGTTTTTT.